The present TCR beta chain was sequenced within a study of blood T cell repertoires in COVID-19. There are 14 residues in the CDR3. The germline V and J ends were trimmed by 2 bases and 2 bases, with 9 bases remaining between them. Germline assignment: CDR1 SEHNR and CDR2 FQNEAQ (reference sequence). Profiling relied on immunoSEQ multiplex PCR, and the TCRdb table lists in-frame clones only, not all of them. The repertoire holds around 320,000 clones, with around 90% as singletons. The TCR comes from a man younger than 35 with active or convalescent COVID-19. The chain employs TRBV7-9 and TRBJ1-2; a possible D gene is TRBD1 (6 bases). The sequenced sample consisted of peripheral blood. CDR3 amino acids: CASSLTGLNYGYTF. The CDR3 DNA reads TGTGCCAGCAGCTTAACAGGGTTGAACTATGGCTACACCTTC. The full variable domain, completed using reference TRBV7-9 and TRBJ1-2, is DTGVSQNPRHKITKRGQNVTFRCDPISEHNRLYWYRQTLGQGPEFLTYFQNEAQLEKSRLLSDRFSAERPKGSFSTLEIQRTEQGDSAMYLCASSLTGLNYGYTFGSGTRLTVV.